This T cell receptor (beta chain) is drawn from a study of identical twins. Findings of the study overall: A partial confounding effect on zero-insertion analyses could come from invariant MAIT and iNKT cells. Models predicted less out-of-frame TCR alpha sharing in monozygotic twins than was found.

In germline, CDR1 is MNHNS, CDR2 SASEGT. Trimming removed 7 bases at V and 9 bases at J, with 16 bases between. The CDR3 covers 13 residues. Worth noting for this clonotype: Its antigen is not known.

TCRdb processed the 5' RACE reads anew with MiXCR; each CDR3 protein has one entry. The sample has about 530,000 distinct CDR3 sequences; about 15% are singletons. These data were also reused for a study on yellow fever vaccine responses in identical twins.

The chain is built from TRBV6-1 and TRBJ2-1; possibly TRBD2 for D (5 bases). The sequence came from a woman aged 18-29 years in good health. Material: CD4+ T cells sorted from blood. The DNA of the CDR3 is TGTGCCAGCAAACCTACTAGTCTGGGTGAGCAGTTCTTC. Encoded protein: CASKPTSLGEQFF.